The source of this T cell receptor (beta chain) is a study of tumor and adjacent non-tumor tissue in lung cancer. Study-level findings and limits: Top 100 clones took a larger repertoire share in normal lung.

V lost 4 bases and J lost 15; bases outside the gene matches: 22. CDR1 is SGHNT and CDR2 is YYREEE in the germline V gene (reference sequence). This CDR3 has 16 residues. A modified ARM-PCR protocol with three rounds of nested PCR amplified TCRbeta. One entry per CDR3 protein, called by TCRdb with MiXCR from the multiplex PCR reads. The table has 65,000 to 90,000 distinct CDR3 sequences, 55% to 70% seen once. This sample's RNA came from whole unsorted tissue. Worth noting for this clonotype: What it recognizes is unknown.

Sequencing used lung tumor tissue. The genes are TRBV5-4 and TRBJ2-1, with TRBD2 identical over 7 bases. The origin of this receptor is a woman in her seventies with non-small cell lung cancer. For the CDR3, the DNA is TGTGCCAGCAGCCTGGGGGGAGCGGGAAGGGGCAATGAGTTGTTCTTC. As protein: CASSLGGAGRGNELFF. Based on the CDR3 plus reference TRBV5-4 and TRBJ2-1, the full variable domain is ETGVTQSPTHLIKTRGQQVTLRCSSQSGHNTVSWYQQALGQGPQFIFQYYREEENGRGNFPPRFSGLQFPNYSSELNVNALELDDSALYLCASSLGGAGRGNELFFGPGTRLTVL.